These 32 T cell receptor beta chains share one sample of origin, sequenced in a study of blood T cell repertoires in COVID-19. Only in-frame clones appear in the TCRdb table, and some are missing; sequencing was by immunoSEQ multiplex PCR. This table has around 260,000 clones, 70% to 90% appearing once. Sample: PBMCs or T cells enriched from blood (not recorded which). These receptors all come from a woman aged 25 to 39 who had recovered from COVID-19.

The chain combines TRBV7-2 with TRBJ2-7; 11 nucleotides match TRBD2. This CDR3 has 15 residues. V trimming: 5 bases; J trimming: 4 bases; junction bases outside the gene matches: 7. Germline V gene sequence: CDR1 SGHTA, CDR2 FQGNSA. The CDR3 reads CASSGTSGGPYEQYF. CDR3 nucleotide sequence: TGTGCCAGCAGCGGAACTAGCGGGGGACCGTACGAGCAGTACTTC.

The rearrangement links TRBV19 to TRBJ1-5, with D uncertain. The CDR3 sequence is 15 residues long. The ends were cut back, 6 bases at V and 0 bases at J, with 12 bases in the middle. The V gene's germline CDR1 is LNHDA and CDR2 SQIVND (reference sequence). For the CDR3, the DNA is TGTGCCAGTAGCAACCGGGTCAATAGCAATCAGCCCCAGCATTTT. Its translation: CASSNRVNSNQPQHF.

The CDR3 coding sequence is TGTGCCAGTAGTGCATACAGGGGCCCCTACTACGAGCAGTACTTC. This sequence encodes CASSAYRGPYYEQYF. The chain joins TRBV19 to TRBJ2-7; 7 nucleotides align to TRBD1. The junction had 10 bases not matched to a gene; V was cut back by 5 bases and J by 3 bases. The CDR3 spans 15 residues. Germline assignment: CDR1 LNHDA and CDR2 SQIVND (reference sequence).

The genes are TRBV24-1 and TRBJ2-2; 7 bases are a match to TRBD1. There are 14 residues in the CDR3. Germline V CDR1 and CDR2: KGHDR, SFDVKD. V dropped 4 bases and J dropped 4; count of bases not matched to a gene: 2. CDR3 sequence (DNA): TGTGCCACCAGTGACCCAGGGGGCACCGGGGAGCTGTTTTTT. It yields the protein CATSDPGGTGELFF.

CDR3 coding DNA: TGTGCCAGCAGTTTAACAGTGTCCGTTAACACTGAAGCTTTCTTT. Translation: CASSLTVSVNTEAFF. The V call is TRBV25-1, the J call TRBJ1-1; D uncertain. The CDR3 has 15 residues. The germline CDR1 and CDR2 sequences are MGHDK and SYGVNS. Trimming cost V 5 bases and J 2 bases, with 15 bases left between them.

V and J are TRBV2 and TRBJ2-5, with 9 bases that match TRBD1. Germline V gene sequence: CDR1 SNHLY, CDR2 FYNNEI. This CDR3 spans 15 amino acids. Unmatched junction bases numbered 4, after V lost 5 bases and J lost 0 bases. CDR3 region: CASSPRTGDQETQYF. CDR3 nucleotide sequence: TGTGCCAGCAGTCCAAGGACAGGGGACCAAGAGACCCAGTACTTC.

The chain employs TRBV7-3 and TRBJ2-3; the D gene is possibly TRBD1 (6 bases). From germline, CDR1 is SGHTA and CDR2 FQGTGA. The CDR3 is 15 amino acids. Trimming stripped 6 bases from V and 4 bases from J, with 17 bases between. CDR3 protein: CASSQSGGRADTQYF. In nucleotides, the CDR3 is TGTGCCAGCAGTCAGTCTGGGGGCCGCGCAGATACGCAGTATTTT.

J is TRBJ2-5 and V is TRBV2, with 14 bases aligning to TRBD2. V lost 6 bases, J lost 3 bases, and 12 bases stayed unmatched. Germline assignment: CDR1 SNHLY and CDR2 FYNNEI. This CDR3 comprises 18 residues. The DNA for the CDR3 is TGTGCCAGCAGAGCCCGCGGGACTAGCGGGAGCCTGAAAGAGACCCAGTACTTC. It encodes CASRARGTSGSLKETQYF. The full variable domain, in which reference TRBV2 and TRBJ2-5 provide the parts outside the CDR3, is EPEVTQTPSHQVTQMGQEVILRCVPISNHLYFYWYRQILGQKVEFLVSFYNNEISEKSEIFDDQFSVERPDGSNFTLKIRSTKLEDSAMYFCASRARGTSGSLKETQYFGPGTRLLVL.

This CDR3 is CATSPPGTNEKLFF. The CDR3 coding sequence is TGTGCCACCAGCCCACCGGGGACTAATGAAAAACTGTTTTTT. The chain joins TRBV15 to TRBJ1-4, with no clear D. Germline assignment: CDR1 LNHNV and CDR2 YYDKDF (reference sequence). The CDR3 is 14 residues long. Between the trimmed V and J ends, which lost 5 bases and 2 bases, there was a span of 9 bases. Based on the CDR3 plus reference TRBV15 and TRBJ1-4, the full variable domain is DAMVIQNPRYQVTQFGKPVTLSCSQTLNHNVMYWYQQKSSQAPKLLFHYYDKDFNNEADTPDNFQSRRPNTSFCFLDIRSPGLGDTAMYLCATSPPGTNEKLFFGSGTQLSVL.

The chain carries TRBV5-1 and TRBJ2-2; D gene unclear. Trimming shortened V by 4 bases and J by 6 bases, and 7 bases separated the two germline ends. Germline-derived CDR1 and CDR2 are SGHRS and YFSETQ. This CDR3 is 12 amino acids long. The CDR3 is CASSVEPGELFF. The CDR3 coding sequence is TGCGCCAGCAGCGTGGAGCCCGGGGAGCTGTTTTTT.

This sequence joins TRBV3-1 (or the pseudogene TRBV3-2) and TRBJ2-5, with 7 positions matching TRBD1. CDR1 LGHDT and CDR2 YNNKEL come from the germline V gene (reference sequence). Trimming cost V 4 bases and J 2 bases; bases outside gene matches: 7. The CDR3 runs 15 residues. The CDR3 loop reads CASSLSDRVQETQYF. The CDR3 region has the DNA TGTGCCAGCAGCCTCTCCGACAGGGTTCAAGAGACCCAGTACTTC.

The rearrangement uses TRBV11-1 and TRBJ2-7; TRBD2 might be the D (6 bases). The ends were cut back, 5 bases at V and 1 base at J, with 15 bases in the middle. This CDR3 comprises 15 residues. Germline CDR1 and CDR2: SGHAT and FQDESV (reference sequence). Here the CDR3 reads CASSMTRQLSYEQYF. CDR3 nucleotides: TGTGCCAGCAGCATGACTAGGCAGCTATCCTACGAGCAGTACTTC. Full variable domain (rest looked up from reference TRBV11-1 and TRBJ2-7): EAEVAQSPRYKITEKSQAVAFWCDPISGHATLYWYRQILGQGPELLVQFQDESVVDDSQLPKDRFSAERLKGVDSTLKIQPAELGDSAMYLCASSMTRQLSYEQYFGPGTRLTVT.

The chain couples TRBV14 to TRBJ1-1; 8 bases fit TRBD1. This CDR3 contains 17 residues. V lost 3 bases, J lost 1 base, and 10 bases stayed unmatched. The V gene's germline CDR1 is SGHDN and CDR2 FVKESK. CDR3 amino acids: CASSHSKGGTGNTEAFF. The CDR3 coding sequence is TGTGCCAGCAGCCATTCGAAAGGGGGGACAGGGAACACTGAAGCTTTCTTT.

The V and J genes are TRBV5-4 and TRBJ1-1; D may be TRBD1 (6 bases). The CDR3 extends over 14 amino acids. Germline V gene sequence: CDR1 SGHNT, CDR2 YYREEE (reference sequence). V shed 5 bases and J shed 1 base, with 12 bases lying between them. Written as DNA, the CDR3 is TGTGCCAGCAGAACCGGACAGACGAACACTGAAGCTTTCTTT. Translated: CASRTGQTNTEAFF.

The V call is TRBV21-1, the J call TRBJ1-5; TRBD1 is taken as the D call from the table, unchecked against the DNA. TRBV21-1 is a known pseudogene. The CDR3 runs 16 residues. The CDR3 reads CASSNPGQGLNQPQHF. The CDR3 coding sequence is TGTGCCAGCAGCAACCCGGGACAGGGCCTCAATCAGCCCCAGCATTTT.

The sample holds many counts of this clone. The chain uses TRBV5-1 and TRBJ1-3; 9 nucleotides line up with TRBD1. This CDR3 is 14 amino acids long. The V gene end was trimmed by 5 bases and the J gene end by 4 bases; junction bases not matched to a gene: 4. The germline CDR1 and CDR2 sequences are SGHRS and YFSETQ. CDR3 region: CASSPGTGGNTIYF. CDR3 nucleotide sequence: TGCGCCAGCAGTCCCGGGACAGGGGGAAACACCATATATTTT.

The V gene is TRBV7-3, the J gene TRBJ2-3; weak D call: TRBD1 (5 bases). The germline CDR1 and CDR2 sequences are SGHTA and FQGTGA. The CDR3 sequence is 15 residues long. Trimming pared 3 bases from V and 1 base from J, leaving 11 bases between. The CDR3 DNA reads TGTGCCAGCAGCTTTAGGGGCTCGGGCACAGATACGCAGTATTTT. Translation gives CASSFRGSGTDTQYF.

The J gene is TRBJ2-4, the V gene TRBV4-1; 12 nucleotides match TRBD2. This CDR3 spans 21 amino acids. V shed 0 bases and J 1 base; nucleotides not matched to a gene: 13. Germline lookup yields CDR1 MGHRA and CDR2 YSYEKL. CDR3 sequence reads: CASSQDPLAGGPGRAKNIQYF. The CDR3 coding sequence is TGCGCCAGCAGCCAAGATCCCCTAGCGGGAGGGCCCGGGCGGGCCAAAAACATTCAGTACTTC.

The rearrangement uses TRBV5-1 and TRBJ1-2; TRBD1 might be the D (5 bases). The length of the CDR3 is 15 residues. Trimming stripped 3 bases from V and 4 bases from J, with 16 bases between. CDR1 and CDR2 (germline): SGHRS, YFSETQ. CDR3 sequence (DNA): TGCGCCAGCAGCTGGACGACAGCCGAGCCCTATGGCTACACCTTC. It translates to CASSWTTAEPYGYTF.

This rearrangement joins TRBV5-1 to TRBJ2-2, with TRBD2 identical over 7 bases. Trimming at V came to 4 bases and at J to 0 bases, leaving 6 bases not matched to a gene. CDR3 size: 16 residues. Germline V gives CDR1 SGHRS, CDR2 YFSETQ. The CDR3 bases are TGCGCCAGCAGCGCTAGCGGAACATCGAACACCGGGGAGCTGTTTTTT. Its protein is CASSASGTSNTGELFF. Combining the CDR3 with reference TRBV5-1 and TRBJ2-2 gives the whole variable domain KAGVTQTPRYLIKTRGQQVTLSCSPISGHRSVSWYQQTPGQGLQFLFEYFSETQRNKGNFPGRFSGRQFSNSRSEMNVSTLELGDSALYLCASSASGTSNTGELFFGEGSRLTVL.

This clone was detected only once. The chain joins TRBV7-8 to TRBJ2-1; 7 bases are a match to TRBD2. The ends lost 0 bases at V and 1 base at J; junction bases unmatched: 3. The CDR3 contains 16 residues. Germline V CDR1 and CDR2: SGHVS, FQNEAQ. The chain's CDR3 is CASSLAGRGSYNEQFF. Written as DNA, the CDR3 is TGTGCCAGCAGCTTAGCGGGGCGGGGGTCCTACAATGAGCAGTTCTTC.

This chain joins TRBV3-1 (or the pseudogene TRBV3-2) and TRBJ1-1, with TRBD1 identical over 11 bases. Germline V lookup: CDR1 LGHDT, CDR2 YNNKEL (reference sequence). Losses at the gene ends were 6 bases for V and 4 bases for J; bases not matched to a gene: 4. The length of the CDR3 is 14 residues. The CDR3: CASSEDRGLTEAFF. Written as DNA, the CDR3 is TGTGCCAGCAGTGAGGACAGGGGGCTCACTGAAGCTTTCTTT.

This clone was seen just once. The chain joins TRBV13 to TRBJ2-7; the match to TRBD1 covers 7 bases. Germline loops: CDR1 PRHDT, CDR2 FYEKMQ (reference sequence). The CDR3 extends over 13 amino acids. Losses at the gene ends were 4 bases for V and 2 bases for J; bases not matched to a gene: 2. The CDR3 is CASSSGQTYEQYF. The CDR3 DNA sequence: TGTGCCAGCAGCTCGGGACAGACCTACGAGCAGTACTTC.

The chain employs TRBV11-2 and TRBJ2-7; D is ambiguous. The CDR3 totals 15 residues. CDR1 SGHAT and CDR2 FQNNGV come from the germline V gene. Trimming took 2 bases from V and 3 from J, leaving 14 bases between them. CDR3 in amino acids: CASSLIQNAIYEQYF. CDR3 bases: TGTGCCAGCAGCTTAATACAGAACGCCATCTACGAGCAGTACTTC.

The chain combines TRBV10-3 with TRBJ1-4, with 10 bases fitting TRBD1. With 5 bases clipped from V and 5 bases from J, the junction kept 5 bases outside the gene matches. The CDR3 totals 15 residues. Germline V gives CDR1 ENHRY, CDR2 SYGVKD. CDR3 in DNA: TGTGCCATCAGTACCGACAGGGGGCGGAATGAAAAACTGTTTTTT. It encodes CAISTDRGRNEKLFF.

The chain joins TRBV7-9 to TRBJ2-7; 9 bases agree with TRBD2. The CDR3 totals 15 residues. Trimming took 6 bases from V and 0 from J; bases not matched to a gene: 6. Germline V CDR1 and CDR2: SEHNR, FQNEAQ (reference sequence). The CDR3 here is CASSSSGGSSYEQYF. As DNA, the CDR3 is TGTGCCAGCAGTTCGAGCGGGGGGAGCTCCTACGAGCAGTACTTC.

The V call is TRBV4-1, the J call TRBJ2-1, with 7 bases identical to TRBD2. V was pared by 3 bases and J by 2 bases, with 4 bases of the junction left unmatched. CDR1 MGHRA and CDR2 YSYEKL come from the germline V gene. The CDR3 has 15 residues. CDR3 in amino acids: CASSQWGGTYNEQFF. The CDR3, as DNA: TGCGCCAGCAGCCAGTGGGGGGGAACCTACAATGAGCAGTTCTTC.

This chain links TRBV29-1 with TRBJ2-7; tentatively, D is TRBD2 (5 bases). This CDR3 spans 13 amino acids. The V and J ends lost 5 bases and 6 bases respectively, with 17 bases between them. The germline V gene encodes CDR1 SQVTM and CDR2 ANQGSEA. As DNA, the CDR3 is TGCAGCGTTTGGACCTCGGAGGTTTCCGAGCAGTACTTC. Protein sequence: CSVWTSEVSEQYF.

The V gene is TRBV7-9, the J gene TRBJ2-2; a weak D match, TRBD2 (7 bases). Germline CDR1 reads SEHNR; CDR2 reads FQNEAQ (reference sequence). Trimming left V 0 bases short and J 2 bases short, with 10 bases between. This CDR3 region has 16 residues. CDR3 loop: CASSLARGQNTGELFF. The CDR3 bases are TGTGCCAGCAGCTTAGCGCGGGGGCAAAACACCGGGGAGCTGTTTTTT.

The CDR3 nucleotides read TGTGCCAGCAGCCCTTATGACAGGGTGAACGAGCAGTACTTC. Translating gives CASSPYDRVNEQYF. The chain carries TRBV9 and TRBJ2-7; 7 bases are a match to TRBD1. Germline V gene lookup returns CDR1 SGDLS and CDR2 YYNGEE. The V segment lost 4 bases and the J segment 5 bases; nucleotides outside the gene matches: 9. The CDR3 is 14 amino acids.

The gene calls are TRBV6-4 and TRBJ2-3; D perhaps matches TRBD2 (5 bases). The V gene's germline CDR1 is MRHNA and CDR2 SNTAGT. CDR3 length: 14 amino acids. V lost 11 bases, J lost 2 bases, and 17 bases lay in between. CDR3 sequence: CARRTETHTDTQYF. CDR3 DNA sequence: TGTGCCCGGCGGACTGAGACCCACACAGATACGCAGTATTTT.

J is TRBJ1-1 and V is TRBV6-2 or TRBV6-3, with TRBD1 matching over 7 bases. CDR3 length: 16 residues. J lost 5 bases, V lost 2 bases, and 11 bases had no gene match. Germline values: CDR1 MNHEY, CDR2 SVGEGT. The CDR3: CASSYRQGVELTEAFF. The CDR3 DNA sequence: TGTGCCAGCAGTTACCGACAGGGCGTAGAGTTGACTGAAGCTTTCTTT.